This entry describes one TCR beta chain. The data originate from a study of T-cell reconstitution after alpha-beta-depleted transplantation in children. V lost 5 bases and J lost 2, with 21 bases in between. CDR1 and CDR2 from the germline V gene are SGHAT and FQNNGV. The CDR3 has 17 amino acids. TCRbeta library construction was performed incorporating unique molecular identifiers. Via MiXCR, TCRdb re-called the PCR reads, giving one row per CDR3 protein. There are about 540,000 distinct CDR3 sequences in the sample; about 16% occur only once, and 2.5% to 4% lies in the top ten. The TCR originated in a human donor who donated a stem cell graft to a child with acute lymphoblastic leukemia. This chain uses TRBV11-2 with TRBJ2-5; maybe TRBD1 (6 bases). Sequencing used PBMCs from the stem cell graft donor, obtained from the stem cell graft. Written as DNA, the CDR3 is TGTGCCAGCAGCAGAAACACAGGGTCCCCGGGGCAAGAGACCCAGTACTTC. Encoded protein: CASSRNTGSPGQETQYF.